What follows describes a single T cell receptor (beta chain). The data derive from a study of blood T cell repertoires in COVID-19. In germline, CDR1 is LNHDA, CDR2 SQIVND (reference sequence). The CDR3 has 17 residues. V shed 4 bases and J 8 bases; nucleotides not matched to a gene: 10. TCRdb keeps only in-frame clones here, not all; method: immunoSEQ multiplex PCR. This table holds 65,000 to 70,000 clones, about 90% found once. The chain employs TRBV19 and TRBJ2-1; 14 bases align to TRBD2. The receptor comes from a man in his fifties or sixties with active COVID-19. Sequenced input: peripheral blood. The CDR3 DNA is TGTGCCAGTAGTACCCCCCGGACTAGCGGGAGGATCCATGAGCAGTTCTTC. Amino acids: CASSTPRTSGRIHEQFF.